This T cell receptor beta chain was identified during a study of a mutant IDH1 vaccine in newly diagnosed glioma. Background on the study: Treated patients had a mean age of about 44 years and a roughly 60% male, approximately 38% female split. Radiotherapy, temozolomide, or both had been given previously, and both were given to most.

Described time point: week 47, end of study. Vaccinated patients received 300 ug of mutant IDH1 20-mer peptide per dose, with topical imiquimod. About this clone: Antigen: not known.

The V gene's germline CDR1 is SNHLY and CDR2 FYNNEI. The CDR3 has 14 residues. Trimming shortened V by 1 base and J by 10 bases, and 14 bases separated the two germline ends. Assay used: immunoSEQ multiplex PCR; TCRdb lists only in-frame clones, some missing. The data contain tens of thousands of clones, approximately 82% of them singletons. The study's findings and limits: Pseudoprogression appeared independent of alterations in top peripheral clonotypes.

The source was PBMCs, collected from a glioma patient whose treatment included an IDH1 peptide vaccine. The sequence came from a man aged 18-30 years with glioma. Some clones in this sample may be carry-over from other donors' samples. The chain has TRBV2 and TRBJ1-5, with D maybe TRBD1 (6 bases). CDR3: CASSEELLRGPQHF. The CDR3 bases are TGTGCCAGCAGTGAAGAGCTACTCAGGGGCCCCCAGCATTTT.